The present TCR beta chain was sequenced within a study of OX40 agonist ivuxolimab in advanced cancers. Findings and caveats of the study: Low clonal expansion, among the lowest seen, marked partial responders at 0.1-3.0 mg/kg. The average count of expanded clones was higher among CD8+ T cells than among CD4+.

Produced via immunoSEQ multiplex PCR; TCRdb's table is partial and in-frame only. This sample has about 77,000 clones, with 80% to 90% found just once. Germline V CDR1 and CDR2: SEHNR, FQNEAQ (reference sequence). Trimming removed 5 bases from V and 9 bases from J; junction bases left unmatched: 8. This CDR3 comprises 14 residues. This clone was observed once. Its specificity is unknown. The receptor comes from an adult with an advanced solid tumor such as melanoma, head and neck, liver or kidney cancer. This chain uses TRBV7-9 with TRBJ2-7, with 12 bases lining up with TRBD1. Here the sequenced sample was CD4+ or CD8+ T cells sorted from blood, taken in a trial of the OX40 agonist ivuxolimab. The CDR3 DNA follows: TGTGCCAGCAGCAGGGACAGGGGGCCCTTTGGGCAGTACTTC. As protein: CASSRDRGPFGQYF. Looking up the rest from reference TRBV7-9 and TRBJ2-7 gives the full variable domain: DTGVSQNPRHKITKRGQNVTFRCDPISEHNRLYWYRQTLGQGPEFLTYFQNEAQLEKSRLLSDRFSAERPKGSFSTLEIQRTEQGDSAMYLCASSRDRGPFGQYFGPGTRLTVT.